The T cell receptor beta chain under discussion was sequenced for a study of blood T cell repertoires in COVID-19. Study information: The samples span acute and convalescent COVID-19 from the United States, Italy and Spain. Nucleic acid was either cDNA or gDNA, and it came from T cells, B-cell-depleted T cells, or PBMCs.

Authors' analysis steps: Amplification with reference gene primers provided the estimates of nucleated cell counts. Clones were read by immunoSEQ multiplex PCR, and TCRdb kept only the in-frame ones, dropping some. The V and J calls and clone size come from that table; D and trimming were worked out from the DNA. The sample records 160,000 or so clones, 82% being singletons. CDR3 length: 18 amino acids. Trimming stripped 8 bases from V and 1 base from J, with 26 bases between. The chain recombines TRBV23-1 with TRBJ1-1; D possibly corresponds to TRBD1 (6 bases). TRBV23-1 is assigned to the ORF class and has an uncertain function. Specimen: peripheral blood. The clonotype was recovered from a woman in her 70s with acute or convalescent COVID-19. The chain's CDR3 is CASGSFTGTREGNTEAFF. The CDR3 nucleotides read TGCGCCAGCGGGTCCTTTACAGGGACCCGAGAGGGGAACACTGAAGCTTTCTTT.